This is a list of T cell receptor beta chains from one sample in a study of shared clonotypes between healthy human individuals. Here immunoSEQ multiplex PCR was the method, and the copy in TCRdb shows in-frame clones only, minus some. The sample consists of millions of clones, 90% to 95% of them appearing once. The sample comprised naive CD4+ T cells from PBMCs. All receptors derive from a man aged 18 to 30 in good health. Some clones in this sample may be carry-over from other donors' samples. Both conserved end residues are part of each CDR3. A D gene is named only where the DNA matches it firmly. Expanded clones are given a class, and other clones once, few, many or no size at all.

d_call	v_call	clone_size	j_call	cdr3_nt	cdr3_aa
TRBD1	TRBV5-4	-	TRBJ1-2	TGTGCCAGCAGCCTATTTAATCCGGGACAGGGGAACTATGGCTACACCTTC	CASSLFNPGQGNYGYTF
TRBD2	TRBV5-6	-	TRBJ2-7	TGTGCCAGCAGCTTAGGACTAGCGGGAGAGGGGGAGCAGTACTTC	CASSLGLAGEGEQYF
-	TRBV7-3	-	TRBJ2-6	TGTGCCAGCAGCTCTGTCCAACGCTTACAAAGTCGGGCCAACGTCCCGACTTTC	CASSSVQRLQSRANVPTF
TRBD1	TRBV9	-	TRBJ2-3	TGTGCCAGCAGTAGGACAGGGGTGGCAGATACGCAGTATTTT	CASSRTGVADTQYF
TRBD1	TRBV9	-	TRBJ2-4	TGTGCCAGCAGCCCGACCGGACAGGGAAATGTTTGGAACATTCAGTACTTC	CASSPTGQGNVWNIQYF
TRBD2	TRBV7-2	-	TRBJ2-1	TGTGCCAGCAGCGGTCAAGCGGGAGGTCATGAGCAGTTCTTC	CASSGQAGGHEQFF
-	TRBV29-1	-	TRBJ2-5	TGCAGCGTTGAGGTTCGTAAAGAGACCCAGTACTTC	CSVEVRKETQYF
TRBD1	TRBV6-6	-	TRBJ2-7	TGTGCCAGCAGTTACTCTCCCGGGACAGGGGTCGACGAGCAGTACTTC	CASSYSPGTGVDEQYF
-	TRBV15	-	TRBJ1-5	TGTGCCACCAGCAGAGATCCGAGACAGGGCAATCAGCCCCAGCATTTT	CATSRDPRQGNQPQHF
-	TRBV30	-	TRBJ2-7	TGTGCCTGGAGTGTACTAGGAAGCCAGTACTTC	CAWSVLGSQYF
TRBD2	TRBV6-1	-	TRBJ2-4	TGTGCCAGCAGTGAAGCGCTTCGTAGCGGGGGGGACATTCAGTACTTC	CASSEALRSGGDIQYF
-	TRBV28	-	TRBJ1-2	TGTGCCAGCAGTCACTTTGGGGGGGCGACCGGGAGGTATGGCTACACCTTC	CASSHFGGATGRYGYTF
TRBD1	TRBV18	-	TRBJ2-5	TGTGCCAGCTCACCACTAGGCGGCGACAGGGGTTCCCAGTACTTC	CASSPLGGDRGSQYF
-	TRBV27	-	TRBJ1-5	TGTGCCAGCAGTTTTAGGGGAAACTGGCCGAGTAGCAATCAGCCCCAGCATTTT	CASSFRGNWPSSNQPQHF
-	TRBV12-5	-	TRBJ2-5	TGTGCTAGTGCCCTACTTATTGGAGAGACCCAGTACTTC	CASALLIGETQYF
TRBD1	TRBV18	-	TRBJ1-1	TGTGCCAGCTCACCAGGGACAGGGTGGAACACTGAAGCTTTCTTT	CASSPGTGWNTEAFF
-	TRBV7-9	-	TRBJ1-3	TGTGCCAGCACCCTATTCTCCGGAGCTTGGTCTGGAAACACCATATATTTT	CASTLFSGAWSGNTIYF
TRBD1	TRBV6-1	-	TRBJ1-2	TGTGCCAGCAGTCCCCAGGGACAGGGGGCGCTTGGCTACACCTTC	CASSPQGQGALGYTF
-	TRBV5-6	-	TRBJ2-3	TGTGCCAGCAGCTTGGCGATAAGGCCAACCCCGCCTTACACAGATACGCAGTATTTT	CASSLAIRPTPPYTDTQYF
-	TRBV11-2	-	TRBJ1-1	TGTGCCAGCAGCTTAGGAGGTCCCACTGAAGCTTTCTTT	CASSLGGPTEAFF
-	TRBV5-1	-	TRBJ2-7	TGCGCCAGCAGCTCCTCGGGTCCCAGCTCCTACGAGCAGTACTTC	CASSSSGPSSYEQYF
-	TRBV7-9	once	TRBJ2-1	TGTGCCAGCAGCTTAGGCTCCCGCGACAATGAGCAGTTCTTC	CASSLGSRDNEQFF
TRBD1	TRBV2	-	TRBJ1-4	TGTGCCAGCAGTGAAGGGACAGGGCTACTGGAGAGGGAAAAACTGTTTTTT	CASSEGTGLLEREKLFF
-	TRBV2	few	TRBJ1-1	TGTGCCAGCAGTGTGGGCGGGGGGACTGAAGCTTTCTTT	CASSVGGGTEAFF
TRBD2	TRBV19	-	TRBJ2-7	TGTGCCAGTAGTATCTTGGCGGGAGCCCGGTACGAGCAGTACTTC	CASSILAGARYEQYF
TRBD1	TRBV7-9	-	TRBJ2-7	TGTGCCAGCAGCCCCCACCGGGACAGGGGGCTCTACGAGCAGTACTTC	CASSPHRDRGLYEQYF
-	TRBV7-3	-	TRBJ2-1	TGTGCCAGCAGCTTAAGTTTGGGGAGCGATGAGCAGTTCTTC	CASSLSLGSDEQFF
-	TRBV6-5	-	TRBJ1-1	TGTGCCAGCAGTTCCCGACCACCTGCGAACACTGAAGCTTTCTTT	CASSSRPPANTEAFF
TRBD1	TRBV15	-	TRBJ2-5	TGTGCCACCAGCAGGGGACAGGGGGCTAGGGGAGAGACCCAGTACTTC	CATSRGQGARGETQYF
-	TRBV6-5	once	TRBJ1-2	TGTGCCAGCAGTAAATTGGGGGGAGGCTATGGCTACACCTTC	CASSKLGGGYGYTF
-	TRBV5-4	-	TRBJ1-1	TGTGCCAGCAGCTTGGGGCAGGGCAGAGGGAACACTGAAGCTTTCTTT	CASSLGQGRGNTEAFF
TRBD1	TRBV10-1	-	TRBJ2-7	TGCGCCAGCAGTGGAACCGGGACAGGGGGCCCGGGGGAGCAGTACTTC	CASSGTGTGGPGEQYF
-	TRBV5-1	-	TRBJ1-4	TGCGCCAGCAGCTTCGGGCCCCCGGCGGCTAATGAAAAACTGTTTTTT	CASSFGPPAANEKLFF
-	TRBV19	once	TRBJ1-5	TGTGCCAGTTCGGTTACAAACGTCCATCAGCCCCAGCATTTT	CASSVTNVHQPQHF
TRBD2	TRBV7-6	-	TRBJ2-2	TGTGCCAGCAGTCCCCGGGGGGGCTACCAAAACACCGGGGAGCTGTTTTTT	CASSPRGGYQNTGELFF
-	TRBV10-1	-	TRBJ2-6	TGCGCCAGCCCTTCTGGGGCCAACGTCCTGACTTTC	CASPSGANVLTF
-	TRBV7-3	-	TRBJ2-2	TGTGCCAGCAGCTCCGCGGACGGGGAGCTGTTTTTT	CASSSADGELFF
-	TRBV7-2	-	TRBJ1-3	TGTGCCAGCAGCTTAGTGATCGGGACCTCTGGAAACACCATATATTTT	CASSLVIGTSGNTIYF
-	TRBV28	-	TRBJ2-7	TGTGCCAGCAGCTTGGAGGGAGGCTCCTACGAGCAGTACTTC	CASSLEGGSYEQYF
-	TRBV5-1	-	TRBJ1-2	TGCGCCAGCAGCTTGGATCCGGGGGGCTACACCTTC	CASSLDPGGYTF
-	TRBV28	few	TRBJ2-2	TGTGCCAGCAGTTTGACCGGGGAGCTGTTTTTT	CASSLTGELFF
TRBD1	TRBV5-1	-	TRBJ2-5	TGCGCCAGCAGCTTGGGTGGGACAGGAGAGACCCAGTACTTC	CASSLGGTGETQYF
TRBD1	TRBV5-8	-	TRBJ1-1	TGTGCCAGCAGCCAGGGACAGGGGGCGCCCAGGACTGAAGCTTTCTTT	CASSQGQGAPRTEAFF
-	TRBV7-8	-	TRBJ2-3	TGTGCCAGCAGCTTTGGGCTACTCAGCACAGATACGCAGTATTTT	CASSFGLLSTDTQYF
-	TRBV4-1	-	TRBJ2-3	TGCGCCAGCAGCCAAGATACCGGGGGCGGGAGCACAGATACGCAGTATTTT	CASSQDTGGGSTDTQYF
-	TRBV5-1	-	TRBJ1-5	TGCGCCAGCAGCTTATCTTCAAATCAGCCCCAGCATTTT	CASSLSSNQPQHF
-	TRBV5-1	-	TRBJ2-7	TGCGCCAGCAGCCGCCAAGGACAGAGATACGAGCAGTACTTC	CASSRQGQRYEQYF
TRBD1	TRBV28	-	TRBJ1-1	TGTGCCAGCAGTCTACCTAGACAGGGCGGCACTGAAGCTTTCTTT	CASSLPRQGGTEAFF
-	TRBV7-2	-	TRBJ2-2	TGTGCCAGCAGCTTAGCGTCCCTTGGGGGGACCGGGGAGCTGTTTTTT	CASSLASLGGTGELFF
-	TRBV30	-	TRBJ1-5	TGTGCCTGGGGAACAGCTACTGGGCCCCAGCATTTT	CAWGTATGPQHF
-	TRBV2	-	TRBJ1-4	TGTGCCAGCATGATTCAGGCGGGTTGGGATGAAAAACTGTTTTTT	CASMIQAGWDEKLFF
TRBD2	TRBV10-2	once	TRBJ2-7	TGCGCCAGCAACCAACTAGCGGGAGGCTACGAGCAGTACTTC	CASNQLAGGYEQYF
-	TRBV5-1	-	TRBJ1-2	TGCGCCAGCAGCTTGGTACAAGCAAGTACCCCGTATGGCTACACCTTC	CASSLVQASTPYGYTF